Following are 19 T cell receptor beta chains from one sample sequenced in a study of T cell responses to AZD1222 COVID-19 vaccine. Sequencing was performed with immunoSEQ multiplex PCR; in TCRdb, only in-frame clones are kept and a portion is missing. Of about 140,000 clones in the sample, around nine tenths were seen once. Material: peripheral blood, obtained 28 days after the second AZD1222 dose. The receptors come from an adult who received the AZD1222 COVID-19 vaccine.

This clone is deemed medium-sized. CDR3: CASSEEGTWASTEAFF. CDR3 DNA: TGTGCCAGCAGTGAAGAGGGGACATGGGCGAGCACTGAAGCTTTCTTT. This rearrangement joins TRBV6-1 to TRBJ1-1, with D possibly TRBD1 on 6 matching bases. In germline, CDR1 is MNHNS, CDR2 SASEGT. V lost 1 base and J 4 bases, leaving 16 bases between the germline ends. The CDR3 loop spans 16 amino acids.

The chain uses TRBV14 and TRBJ2-7; TRBD1 matches at 8 bases. The V gene's germline CDR1 is SGHDN and CDR2 FVKESK. This CDR3 region has 14 residues. Germline trimming cut 6 bases from V and 0 bases from J; bases unmatched to any gene: 4. CDR3 coding DNA: TGTGCCAGCAGGAGGACAGGGCACTCCTACGAGCAGTACTTC. This translates into CASRRTGHSYEQYF. Drawing the rest from reference TRBV14 and TRBJ2-7, the complete variable domain is EAGVTQFPSHSVIEKGQTVTLRCDPISGHDNLYWYRRVMGKEIKFLLHFVKESKQDESGMPNNRFLAERTGGTYSTLKVQPAELEDSGVYFCASRRTGHSYEQYFGPGTRLTVT.

This chain connects TRBV6-2 or TRBV6-3 to TRBJ2-1; unclear D gene. Trimming stripped 1 base from V and 6 bases from J, with 7 bases between. Germline CDR1 is MNHEY and CDR2 is SVGEGT. The CDR3 is 13 residues long. CDR3 sequence: CASSYFLLNEQFF. The CDR3 DNA is TGTGCCAGCAGTTACTTCCTCCTCAATGAGCAGTTCTTC.

The V gene is TRBV18, the J gene TRBJ1-1; perhaps TRBD1 as D (6 bases). CDR3 length equals 12 residues. Trimming removed 6 bases from V and 7 bases from J, with 12 bases in between. In germline, CDR1 is KGHSH, CDR2 LQKENI. CDR3 DNA sequence: TGTGCCAGCTCCCGGAGGACAGATGAAGCTTTCTTT. Protein: CASSRRTDEAFF.

This clone was seen only a few times. The J gene is TRBJ1-5, the V gene TRBV4-1; D uncertain. CDR1 and CDR2 (germline): MGHRA, YSYEKL. CDR3 length equals 16 residues. Trimming took off 1 base at V and 0 bases at J, with 10 bases between the two ends. The CDR3 DNA reads TGCGCCAGCAGCCAAGGGTCAGCTTATAGCAATCAGCCCCAGCATTTT. Residues: CASSQGSAYSNQPQHF.

This chain uses TRBV6-5 with TRBJ1-3; no clear D gene. The germline V gene encodes CDR1 MNHEY and CDR2 SVGAGI. V lost 3 bases, J lost 7 bases, and 4 bases lay in between. The CDR3 totals 11 residues. The CDR3 loop reads CASSYKNTIYF. CDR3 coding DNA: TGTGCCAGCAGTTATAAGAACACCATATATTTT.

The V and J genes are TRBV5-1 and TRBJ2-7; TRBD1 aligns across 8 bases. Per the germline V gene, CDR1 is SGHRS and CDR2 is YFSETQ. This CDR3 has 19 amino acids. The junction had 21 bases not matched to a gene; V was cut back by 4 bases and J by 3 bases. CDR3 protein: CASSRGTSPGQVGGYEQYF. The CDR3 DNA is TGCGCCAGCAGCCGTGGTACTTCTCCGGGACAGGTTGGGGGCTACGAGCAGTACTTC.

J is TRBJ2-1 and V is TRBV19; TRBD1 is a possible D gene (6 bases). The V end was cut by 7 bases, the J end by 2 bases, with 12 bases between. The CDR3 has 14 amino acids. Per the germline V gene, CDR1 is LNHDA and CDR2 is SQIVND (reference sequence). CDR3 nucleotides: TGTGCCAGTACTATGGACAGTACCTACAATGAGCAGTTCTTC. Residues: CASTMDSTYNEQFF.

The CDR3 DNA reads TGTGCCAGCAGCCAAGAATGGAACACTGAAGCTTTCTTT. The encoded protein is CASSQEWNTEAFF. The chain has TRBV3-1 (or the pseudogene TRBV3-2) and TRBJ1-1; D call uncertain. From germline, CDR1 is LGHDT and CDR2 YNNKEL (reference sequence). The CDR3 has 13 amino acids. The germline V and J ends were trimmed by 0 bases and 1 base, with 3 bases remaining between them.

The V call is TRBV3-1 (or the pseudogene TRBV3-2), the J call TRBJ2-5, with 13 bases fitting TRBD2. This CDR3 is 15 amino acids long. Germline V gives CDR1 LGHDT, CDR2 YNNKEL (reference sequence). Trimming cost V 6 bases and J 4 bases; bases outside gene matches: 5. The CDR3 DNA reads as TGTGCCAGCAGTCCCGGACTAGCGGGAGCAGAGACCCAGTACTTC. This codes for CASSPGLAGAETQYF.

This chain links TRBV7-8 with TRBJ2-7; TRBD2 matches at 9 bases. Germline CDR1 and CDR2: SGHVS and FQNEAQ. With V trimmed by 6 bases and J by 6 bases, 12 bases remained unmatched. The CDR3 spans 15 residues. The CDR3 loop is CASSHGSGRIGEQYF. Written as DNA, the CDR3 is TGTGCCAGCAGTCACGGGAGCGGGAGGATTGGCGAGCAGTACTTC.

V is TRBV10-3 and J is TRBJ2-3; D is perhaps TRBD2 (7 bases). Trimming left V 6 bases short and J 0 bases short, with 13 bases between. CDR1 is ENHRY and CDR2 is SYGVKD in the germline V gene. The CDR3 sequence is 15 residues long. The CDR3 DNA follows: TGTGCCATCAGACGGGGGGCAGGGAGCACAGATACGCAGTATTTT. It is translated as CAIRRGAGSTDTQYF.

The CDR3 DNA reads TGTGCCAGCAGCTTAGCGGCTGCCCTAAATGAAAAACTGTTTTTT. This codes for CASSLAAALNEKLFF. The gene calls are TRBV11-2 and TRBJ1-4; D remains ambiguous. The CDR3 totals 15 residues. The ends were cut back, 1 base at V and 5 bases at J, with 11 bases in the middle. Germline V gives CDR1 SGHAT, CDR2 FQNNGV.

The CDR3 bases are TGTGCCAGCAGCCGACTAGCGGGGGGTGTGTACATTCAGTACTTC. Translating gives CASSRLAGGVYIQYF. The rearrangement links TRBV11-3 to TRBJ2-4, with TRBD2 matching over 13 bases. CDR3 length: 15 amino acids. V lost 5 bases, J lost 8 bases, and 6 bases stayed unmatched. Germline assignment: CDR1 SGHNT and CDR2 YENEEA.

The chain has TRBV3-1 (or the pseudogene TRBV3-2) and TRBJ1-1; 9 bases align to TRBD1. V was clipped by 2 bases and J by 5 bases; unmatched bases: 6. Germline assignment: CDR1 LGHDT and CDR2 YNNKEL (reference sequence). The CDR3 consists of 15 residues. CDR3 sequence: CASSQLGQGGTEAFF. For the CDR3, the DNA is TGTGCCAGCAGCCAATTGGGACAGGGAGGTACTGAAGCTTTCTTT.

This clone came up once. The chain combines TRBV14 with TRBJ2-7; 7 nucleotides match TRBD2. Germline V gene data show CDR1 as SGHDN and CDR2 as FVKESK. J was trimmed by 4 bases and V by 4 bases; bases with no gene match: 7. The CDR3 totals 14 residues. The CDR3 sequence is CASSRSGEGYEQYF. The DNA of the CDR3 is TGTGCCAGCAGCCGGTCCGGGGAGGGGTACGAGCAGTACTTC.

The chain is built from TRBV11-2 and TRBJ1-1; no firm D call. This CDR3 has 14 residues. The V gene's germline CDR1 is SGHAT and CDR2 FQNNGV. V lost 2 bases to trimming and J lost 1 base, with 8 bases between them. The CDR3 DNA is TGTGCCAGCAGCTTAAATAGGGCGAACACTGAAGCTTTCTTT. Translation gives CASSLNRANTEAFF.

V and J are TRBV10-3 and TRBJ1-2; tentatively, D is TRBD1 (5 bases). The V gene's germline CDR1 is ENHRY and CDR2 SYGVKD. Trimming left V 8 bases short and J 8 bases short, with 18 bases between. The CDR3 is made up of 13 amino acids. The chain's CDR3 is CAISKGQGEGYTF. For the CDR3, the DNA is TGTGCCATCTCAAAAGGCCAGGGAGAAGGCTACACCTTC.

This rearrangement joins TRBV24-1 to TRBJ2-2; 8 bases align to TRBD2. CDR1 is KGHDR, CDR2 SFDVKD, per germline. V lost 7 bases, J lost 1 base, and 4 bases stayed unmatched. The CDR3 runs 15 residues. The CDR3 DNA reads as TGTGCCACCAGCCCTCGGGGGGGGAACACCGGGGAGCTGTTTTTT. It specifies CATSPRGGNTGELFF.